This TCR beta chain is drawn from a study of T cells in Graves' hyperthyroidism and ophthalmopathy. Trimming removed 0 bases from V and 11 bases from J; junction bases left unmatched: 6. Germline V gene data show CDR1 as SGDLS and CDR2 as YYNGEE. The CDR3 consists of 15 residues. Researchers amplified the TCR beta CDR3 regions from RNA transcripts. Carried out on the TCR CDR3, a first-round RT-PCR used the HTBI primer set. One entry per CDR3 protein results from TCRdb running MiXCR on the multiplex PCR reads. The sample has over 650,000 distinct CDR3 sequences, about 45% seen once; the top ten hold less than 9.5%.

Sample: peripheral blood or thyroid tissue (not recorded which). The TCR was taken from an adult man with Graves' disease, either hyperthyroidism or ophthalmopathy (not recorded which). The chain has TRBV9 and TRBJ2-6; TRBD2 aligns across 9 bases. CDR3: CASSVGASGDYVLTF. CDR3 DNA: TGTGCCAGCAGCGTAGGGGCTAGCGGGGACTACGTCCTGACTTTC.